This T cell receptor (beta chain) derives from a study of cytomegalovirus exposure and HLA in healthy donors. Study overall: As released early, the data held 70 million to 100 million unique TCRs from HLA-typed donors. Overall study findings and caveats: The authors listed around 150 TCR beta chains as cytomegalovirus-associated. Near-uniform donor sequencing depth was presumed by presence/absence analyses. In a later analysis, TCR beta V- and J-gene trimming showed a link to a missense DCLRE1C variant.

The CDR3 sequence is 22 residues long. The V end lost 0 bases, the J end lost 0 bases, and 27 bases lay between the germline ends. CDR1 MGHRA and CDR2 YSYEKL come from the germline V gene. In the PCR, 60 Vbeta and 13 Jbeta primers were used. Profiling relied on immunoSEQ multiplex PCR, and the TCRdb table lists in-frame clones only, not all of them. This table holds 95,000 to 150,000 clones, 65% to 90% found once. Turning to this clone: Its antigen is not known.

The source is a middle-aged woman in good health and CMV-seronegative. Sample: PBMCs. J is TRBJ2-1 and V is TRBV4-1, with a possible D match to TRBD2 (5 bases). The chain's CDR3 is CASSQDHIPKVGGSYSYNEQFF. The CDR3 bases are TGCGCCAGCAGCCAAGATCATATTCCCAAGGTGGGCGGGTCTTACTCCTACAATGAGCAGTTCTTC.